This T cell receptor beta chain was sequenced in a study of T cell responses to AZD1222 COVID-19 vaccine. On the study more broadly: Second doses that came at about 4 or about 12 weeks were put together.

The CDR3 covers 16 residues. Between the trimmed V and J ends, which lost 1 base and 3 bases, there was a span of 15 bases. The V gene's germline CDR1 is SGHTA and CDR2 FQGNSA. Generated by immunoSEQ multiplex PCR, the TCRdb table keeps only in-frame clones and is missing some. The sample lists 95,000 to 150,000 clones, 85% to 90% seen once, with about 3% in the top ten. Study-level results: Spike-specific TCR breadth and depth were elevated following two AZD1222 doses. Repertoires were obtained solely post-peak T cell response.

In the case of this clone: Its antigen is as yet unknown.

The source of this sequence is an adult in good health. The genes are TRBV7-2 and TRBJ1-2; D is possibly TRBD1 (6 bases). This specimen was peripheral blood, taken on day 0 of AZD1222 vaccination. CDR3 DNA sequence: TGTGCCAGCAGCTTAGGGGGGGCGAGGAGGGACTATGGCTACACCTTC. It specifies CASSLGGARRDYGYTF.